The clone carrying this TCR beta chain was found once. This record belongs to a study of cytomegalovirus exposure and HLA in healthy donors. V lost 1 base, J lost 2 bases, and 11 bases lay in between. This CDR3 has 15 amino acids. Germline loops: CDR1 SGHNT, CDR2 YYREEE (reference sequence). The PCR was carried out with 60 Vbeta primers and 13 Jbeta primers. The table came from immunoSEQ multiplex PCR; TCRdb's copy has only in-frame clones and leaves some out. The sample contains around 90,000 clones, 81% of which appear only once. Sequences were obtained from PBMCs. The chain couples TRBV5-4 to TRBJ2-3; tentative D call: TRBD1 (5 bases). The clonotype originates from a human donor in good health. In nucleotides, the CDR3 is TGTGCCAGCAGCTTGCGACAGACCTACACAGATACGCAGTATTTT. As protein: CASSLRQTYTDTQYF.